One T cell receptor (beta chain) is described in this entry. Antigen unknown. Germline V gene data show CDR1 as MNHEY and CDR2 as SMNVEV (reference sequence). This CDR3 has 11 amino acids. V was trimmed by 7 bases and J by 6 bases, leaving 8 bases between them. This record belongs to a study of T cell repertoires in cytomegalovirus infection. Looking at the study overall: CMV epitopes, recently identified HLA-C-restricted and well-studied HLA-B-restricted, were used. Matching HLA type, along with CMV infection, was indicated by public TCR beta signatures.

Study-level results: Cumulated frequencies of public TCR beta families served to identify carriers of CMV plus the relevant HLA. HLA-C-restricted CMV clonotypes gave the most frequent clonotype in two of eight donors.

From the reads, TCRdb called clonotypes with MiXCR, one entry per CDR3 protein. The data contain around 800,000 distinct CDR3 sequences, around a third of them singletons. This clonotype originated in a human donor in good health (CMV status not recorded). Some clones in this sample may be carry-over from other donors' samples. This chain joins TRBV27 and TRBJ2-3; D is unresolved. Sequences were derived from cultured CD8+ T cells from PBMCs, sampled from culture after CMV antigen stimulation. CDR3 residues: CASIGVDTQYF. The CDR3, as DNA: TGTGCCAGCATAGGTGTCGATACGCAGTATTTT.